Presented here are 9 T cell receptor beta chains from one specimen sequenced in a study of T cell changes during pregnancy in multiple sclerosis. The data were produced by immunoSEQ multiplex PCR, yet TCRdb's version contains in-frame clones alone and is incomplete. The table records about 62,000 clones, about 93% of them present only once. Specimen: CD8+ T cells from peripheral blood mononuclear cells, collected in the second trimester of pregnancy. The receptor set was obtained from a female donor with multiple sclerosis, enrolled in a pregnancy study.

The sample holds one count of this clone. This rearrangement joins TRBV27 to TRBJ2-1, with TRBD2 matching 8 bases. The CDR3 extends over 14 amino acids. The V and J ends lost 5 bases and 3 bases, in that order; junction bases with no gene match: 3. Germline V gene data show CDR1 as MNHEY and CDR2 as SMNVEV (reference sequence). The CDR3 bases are TGTGCCAGCAGTATAGCGGGGAACTACAATGAGCAGTTCTTC. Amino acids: CASSIAGNYNEQFF.

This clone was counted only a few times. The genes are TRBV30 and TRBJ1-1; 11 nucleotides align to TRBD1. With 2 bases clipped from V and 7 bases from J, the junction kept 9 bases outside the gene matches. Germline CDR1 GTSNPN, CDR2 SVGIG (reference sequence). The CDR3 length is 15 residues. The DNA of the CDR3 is TGTGCCTGGAGTCCGGGGACAGGGGGTGGCAATGAAGCTTTCTTT. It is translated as CAWSPGTGGGNEAFF.

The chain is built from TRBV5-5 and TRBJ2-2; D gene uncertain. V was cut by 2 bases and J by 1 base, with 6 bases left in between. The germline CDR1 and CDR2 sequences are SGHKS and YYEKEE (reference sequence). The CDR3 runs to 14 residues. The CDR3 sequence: CASSLDKNTGELFF. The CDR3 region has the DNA TGTGCCAGCAGCTTAGACAAGAACACCGGGGAGCTGTTTTTT.

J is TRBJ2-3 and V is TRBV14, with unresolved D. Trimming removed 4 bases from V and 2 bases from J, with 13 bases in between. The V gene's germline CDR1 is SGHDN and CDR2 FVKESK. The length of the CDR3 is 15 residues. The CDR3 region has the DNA TGTGCCAGCAGCCTCGGGTTTGAGGTCACAGATACGCAGTATTTT. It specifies CASSLGFEVTDTQYF.

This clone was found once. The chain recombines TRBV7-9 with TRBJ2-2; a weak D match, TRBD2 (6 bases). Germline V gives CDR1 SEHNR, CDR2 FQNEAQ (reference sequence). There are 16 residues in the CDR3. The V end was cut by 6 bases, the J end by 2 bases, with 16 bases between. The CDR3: CASSHATGLNTGELFF. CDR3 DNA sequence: TGTGCCAGCAGTCATGCCACGGGACTCAACACCGGGGAGCTGTTTTTT.

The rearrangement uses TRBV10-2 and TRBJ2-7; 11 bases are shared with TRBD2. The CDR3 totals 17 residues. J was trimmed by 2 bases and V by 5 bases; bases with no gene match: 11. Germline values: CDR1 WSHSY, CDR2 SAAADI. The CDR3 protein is CASSPGVLAGVPYEQYF. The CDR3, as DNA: TGCGCCAGCAGTCCGGGAGTACTAGCGGGAGTTCCCTACGAGCAGTACTTC.

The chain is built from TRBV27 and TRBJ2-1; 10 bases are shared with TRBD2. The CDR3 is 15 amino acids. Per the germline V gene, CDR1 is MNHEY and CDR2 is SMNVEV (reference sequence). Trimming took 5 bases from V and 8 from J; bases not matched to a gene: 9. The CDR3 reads CASSPQREGLDEQFF. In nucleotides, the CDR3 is TGTGCCAGCAGTCCCCAGCGGGAGGGCCTAGATGAGCAGTTCTTC.

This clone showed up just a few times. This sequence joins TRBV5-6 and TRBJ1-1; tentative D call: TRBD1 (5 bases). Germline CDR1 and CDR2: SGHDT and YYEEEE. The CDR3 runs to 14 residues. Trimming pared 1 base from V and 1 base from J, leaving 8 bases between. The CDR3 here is CASSLLGQNTEAFF. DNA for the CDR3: TGTGCCAGCAGCTTGTTAGGACAGAACACTGAAGCTTTCTTT.

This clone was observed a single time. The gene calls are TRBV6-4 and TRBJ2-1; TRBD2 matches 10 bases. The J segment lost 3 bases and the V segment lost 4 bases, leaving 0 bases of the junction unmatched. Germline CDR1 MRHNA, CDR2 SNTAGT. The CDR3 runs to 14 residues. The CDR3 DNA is TGTGCCAGCAGTGCTAGCGGGAGCTACAATGAGCAGTTCTTC. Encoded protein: CASSASGSYNEQFF.